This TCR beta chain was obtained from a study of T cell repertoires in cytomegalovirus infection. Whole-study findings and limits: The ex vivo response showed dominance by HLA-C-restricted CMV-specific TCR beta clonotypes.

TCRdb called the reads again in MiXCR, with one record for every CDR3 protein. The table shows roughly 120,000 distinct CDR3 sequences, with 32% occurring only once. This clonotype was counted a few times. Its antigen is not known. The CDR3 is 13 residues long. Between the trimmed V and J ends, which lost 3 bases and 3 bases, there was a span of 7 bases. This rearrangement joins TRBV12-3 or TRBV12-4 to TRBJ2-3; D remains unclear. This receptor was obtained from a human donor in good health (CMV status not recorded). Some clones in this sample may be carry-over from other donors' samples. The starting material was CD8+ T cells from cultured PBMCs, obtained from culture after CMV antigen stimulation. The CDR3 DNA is TGTGCCAGCAGTTTGTTTGGGACAGATACGCAGTATTTT. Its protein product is CASSLFGTDTQYF.